A single sample is the source of the 6 T cell receptor beta chains below, sequenced in a study of T-cell memory formation after mild COVID-19 listed by TCRdb under 2021. Library preparation used 5' RACE. The instrument was an Illumina NovaSeq 6000. The public reads were run again by TCRdb, first through fastp at Q25 and then through MiXCR, and only productive beta chains were kept. Entries that share a CDR3 protein sequence are merged under the most common genes and DNA. The sample table lists some 190,000 distinct CDR3 sequences, around 16% of them with a count of one. Roughly 2.3% of the sample goes to the ten largest clones. The sample was PBMCs or a T cell subset sorted from them (not recorded which). These receptor sequences come from an adult woman who had mild COVID-19 (a few samples of this study predate the infection). The sample titles of this study are shuffled in the database, so cell type and time point are left out; the donor was told from shared clones.

This chain connects TRBV6-5 to TRBJ2-7; no clear D gene. This CDR3 has 13 residues. The V gene lost 6 bases and the J gene lost 3 bases, with 12 bases spanning the gap. Germline loops: CDR1 MNHEY, CDR2 SVGAGI. The CDR3, as DNA: TGTGCCAGCAGGCTGACTGTAAACTACGAGCAGTACTTC. Its protein product is CASRLTVNYEQYF.

This clonotype was recorded at least ten times. The rearrangement joins TRBV9 to TRBJ2-2, with TRBD2 identical over 11 bases. The germline gives CDR1 SGDLS, CDR2 YYNGEE. This CDR3 is built from 16 residues. The J segment lost 4 bases and the V segment lost 4 bases, leaving 6 bases of the junction unmatched. The CDR3 DNA reads as TGTGCCAGCAGCCCGACTGGACTAGCGGGCACCGGGGAGCTGTTTTTT. It is translated as CASSPTGLAGTGELFF.

This clonotype showed up just a few times. Here the CDR3 reads CAISELLANTEAFF. The CDR3 nucleotides are TGTGCCATCAGTGAGTTGCTAGCGAACACTGAAGCTTTCTTT. The chain employs TRBV10-3 and TRBJ1-1; no reliable D call. This CDR3 is 14 amino acids long. Germline CDR1 and CDR2: ENHRY and SYGVKD. Trimming took off 1 base at V and 1 base at J, with 7 bases between the two ends.

The chain links TRBV7-9 to TRBJ1-4; the D is unclear. The CDR3 covers 14 residues. CDR1 and CDR2 (germline): SEHNR, FQNEAQ (reference sequence). The V end lost 2 bases, the J end lost 4 bases, and 8 bases lay between the germline ends. CDR3 amino acids: CASSLHGSNEKLFF. CDR3 nucleotides: TGTGCCAGCAGCTTACACGGTAGTAATGAAAAACTGTTTTTT.

A few counts support this clonotype. The chain carries TRBV7-2 and TRBJ2-7, with D maybe TRBD1 (5 bases). The CDR3 covers 17 residues. Trimming stripped 1 base from V and 3 bases from J, with 19 bases between. Per germline, CDR1 SGHTA and CDR2 FQGNSA. The CDR3 DNA reads TGTGCCAGCAGCTTAGGTCAGGTGCAGGGTAGGGACTACGAGCAGTACTTC. Protein sequence: CASSLGQVQGRDYEQYF.

The V and J genes are TRBV11-1 and TRBJ2-1; 9 nucleotides line up with TRBD1. V trimming: 5 bases; J trimming: 9 bases; junction bases outside the gene matches: 8. The CDR3 runs 14 residues. Germline assignment: CDR1 SGHAT and CDR2 FQDESV (reference sequence). The CDR3 coding sequence is TGTGCCAGCAGCCTCGGACAGGGGATGGGTGAGCAGTTCTTC. Its translation is CASSLGQGMGEQFF.